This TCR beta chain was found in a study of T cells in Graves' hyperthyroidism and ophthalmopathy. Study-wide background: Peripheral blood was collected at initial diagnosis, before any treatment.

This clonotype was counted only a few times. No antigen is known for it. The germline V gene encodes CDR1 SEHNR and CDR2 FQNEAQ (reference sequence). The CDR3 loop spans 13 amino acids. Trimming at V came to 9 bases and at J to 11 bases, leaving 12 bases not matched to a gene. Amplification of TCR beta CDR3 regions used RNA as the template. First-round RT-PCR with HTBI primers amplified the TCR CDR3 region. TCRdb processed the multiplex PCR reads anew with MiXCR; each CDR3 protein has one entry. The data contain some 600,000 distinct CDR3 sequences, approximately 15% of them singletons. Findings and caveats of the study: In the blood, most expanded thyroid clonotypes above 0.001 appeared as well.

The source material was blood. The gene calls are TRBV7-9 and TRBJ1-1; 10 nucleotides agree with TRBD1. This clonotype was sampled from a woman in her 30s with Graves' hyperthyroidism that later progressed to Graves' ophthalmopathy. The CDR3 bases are TGTGCCAGTGGGACAGGGGATAATCCGGCGGCTTTCTTT. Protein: CASGTGDNPAAFF.